This TCR beta chain emerged from a study of long-term antiretroviral therapy in people with HIV. Study overall: The 2015 immediate-ART recommendation came about a decade after the earliest samples.

The study's findings and limits: Dominating the repertoire at all time points were the clones that expanded before ART. Repertoires looked antigen-experienced, with only a slight naive shift after ART.

Version v3.0 of the immunoSEQ assay ran at survey level. Using immunoSEQ multiplex PCR, the repertoire was profiled, and TCRdb retains in-frame clones only, with some absent. Of about 35,000 clones listed, approximately 75% are singletons. About this clone: Its target is not known.

Every participant gave one or more pre-ART and two or more post-ART PBMC samples. The sequencing here drew on unsorted PBMCs, taken 3 years after starting antiretroviral therapy. The sequence derives from a man aged 45-65 years with HIV.

In DNA form, the CDR3 reads TGTGCCAGCAGATCAGGAGGGGGGAACACTGAAGCTTTCTTT. Residues: CASRSGGGNTEAFF. This rearrangement joins TRBV6-5 to TRBJ1-1, with a possible D match to TRBD1 (6 bases). The CDR3 runs 14 residues. CDR1 MNHEY and CDR2 SVGAGI come from the germline V gene. Trimming shortened V by 6 bases and J by 1 base, and 12 bases separated the two germline ends.